The 15 T cell receptor beta chains below were found in one sample sequenced in a study of tumor-infiltrating lymphocytes in primary liver carcinoma. Germline DNA was also extracted, while the blood RNA originated from unsorted whole blood. The input was around 530 ng total RNA; TCR beta cDNA was made from it with a constant-region primer. It was through three nested multiplex PCR rounds of slightly modified ARM-PCR that TCR beta libraries arose. Running 9 to 11 cycles apiece, the first two PCR rounds relied on TRBV1-TRBV30 forward primers together with a C-beta reverse primer. TCRdb re-analysed the multiplex PCR reads in MiXCR, keeping a single row per CDR3 protein. The sample yields 250,000 to 400,000 distinct CDR3 sequences, more than 55% seen once. Sequences were obtained from peripheral blood. Every receptor here comes from a middle-aged man with primary liver carcinoma and hepatitis B virus infection.

A word on this clonotype: A junction end diverges from the germline sequence, so it may reflect a read error. This chain connects TRBV4-2 to TRBJ2-5; weak D call: TRBD2 (6 bases). This CDR3 spans 14 amino acids. CDR1 and CDR2 (germline): LGHNA, YNFKEQ. Here the CDR3 reads CASSQNGTLETQYF. The CDR3 DNA is TGTGCCAGCAGCCAAAATGGGACTTTAGAGACCCAGTATTTC.

V is TRBV21-1 and J is TRBJ2-1; TRBD1 reflects the table's D call only, with no check against the DNA. TRBV21-1 is noted as a pseudogene. CDR3 length equals 17 residues. DNA of the CDR3: TGTGCCAGCAGCAAAGCGCGAGAGGGCCAGGGGAACAATGAGCAGTTCTTC. It specifies CASSKAREGQGNNEQFF.

Worth noting for this clonotype: A much larger clone differs from this one at a single base, so this may be a read error. The rearrangement joins TRBV6-2 or TRBV6-3 to TRBJ2-1; 7 bases line up with TRBD2. From germline, CDR1 is MNHEY and CDR2 SVGEGT. CDR3 length: 12 residues. The CDR3 DNA follows: TGTGCCAGCAGTTGGTGGGAGGGTGAGCAGCTCTTC. It yields the protein CASSWWEGEQLF.

Details on this clonotype: This could be a read error, since a much larger clone is one nucleotide away. The V and J genes are TRBV6-2 or TRBV6-3 and TRBJ1-5; 8 bases match TRBD1. The trim removed 7 bases at V and 4 bases at J, leaving 18 bases unmatched. The CDR3 runs to 18 residues. CDR1 is MNHEY and CDR2 is SVGEGT in the germline V gene. The CDR3 region has the DNA TGTGCCAGCAACACCGCGACAGGGGCAACGGCCTTAAATCAGCCCCAGCATTTT. This encodes CASNTATGATALNQPQHF.

This sequence joins TRBV6-5 and TRBJ2-1; 7 nucleotides align to TRBD2. V lost 1 base and J lost 7; bases outside the gene matches: 13. Germline assignment: CDR1 MNHEY and CDR2 SVGAGI. This CDR3 spans 17 amino acids. The CDR3 nucleotides are TGTGCCAGCAGTTACTTGAGTCCCAGCGGGATTAAAAATGAGCAGTTCTTC. It codes for CASSYLSPSGIKNEQFF.

Worth noting for this clonotype: A junction end diverges from the germline sequence, so it may reflect a read error. This chain links TRBV29-1 with TRBJ1-2; perhaps TRBD1 as D (5 bases). The CDR3 runs to 14 residues. CDR1 and CDR2 from the germline V gene are SQVTM and ANQGSEA. CDR3 region: CSVLTGVLWDGHTF. CDR3 in DNA: TGCAGCGTTCTCACGGGGGTGTTGTGGGATGGCCACACCTTC.

The CDR3 DNA reads as TGTGCCAGGAGCCCGGACAGGGGAGGGACTGAAGCTTTCTTT. It encodes CARSPDRGGTEAFF. J is TRBJ1-1 and V is TRBV11-1; 9 nucleotides agree with TRBD1. V shed 9 bases, J shed 5 bases, and the junction held 10 bases outside the gene matches. Per the germline V gene, CDR1 is SGHAT and CDR2 is FQDESV (reference sequence). This CDR3 is 14 amino acids long.

The genes are TRBV4-1 and TRBJ2-1; a weak D match, TRBD1 (6 bases). V lost 3 bases, J lost 8 bases, and 26 bases lay in between. This CDR3 is 18 amino acids long. Germline V gene sequence: CDR1 MGHRA, CDR2 YSYEKL. DNA for the CDR3: TGCGCCAGCAGCCATACCGACCCGACAGGCCCCACTGGATATGAGCAGTTCTTC. Translating gives CASSHTDPTGPTGYEQFF.

Concerning this clonotype: A much larger clone sits a single nucleotide away, making a read error possible. This chain links TRBV6-6 with TRBJ1-3, with D unresolved. The CDR3 spans 13 residues. V dropped 5 bases and J dropped 3 bases, with 8 bases sitting between them. The germline gives CDR1 MNHNY, CDR2 SVGAGI (reference sequence). CDR3 region: CASSPSYGNTIYF. The CDR3 coding sequence is TGTGCCAGCAGTCCCAGCTATGGAAACACCATATATTTT.

About this clonotype itself: Just one base apart from a much larger clone, this may be a read error. The genes are TRBV10-3 and TRBJ2-7; 10 bases line up with TRBD2. Germline values: CDR1 ENHRY, CDR2 SYGVKD. The trim removed 2 bases at V and 9 bases at J, leaving 7 bases unmatched. This CDR3 has 14 residues. The CDR3 DNA reads TGTGCCATCAGTGAGGGGCTAGCGGGAGAAGTGCAGTACTTC. Translation: CAISEGLAGEVQYF.

Details on this clonotype: The junction does not match germline at one end; this may be a read error. The V and J genes are TRBV20-1 and TRBJ2-7; D possibly corresponds to TRBD2 (5 bases). This CDR3 spans 14 amino acids. CDR1 and CDR2 (germline): DFQATT, SNEGSKA (reference sequence). CDR3 nucleotide sequence: TGCAGTGCTAGAGAGGGAGAAAGGAACTACGAGAAGTACTTC. Translation: CSAREGERNYEKYF.

This chain joins TRBV28 and TRBJ1-5, with TRBD1 matching 9 bases. V gave up 6 bases and J gave up 7 bases; unmatched junction bases: 7. In germline, CDR1 is MDHEN, CDR2 SYDVKM. The CDR3 extends over 14 amino acids. CDR3 amino acids: CASSSGTGYQPQHF. Here the CDR3 DNA reads TGTGCCAGCAGCTCCGGGACAGGGTACCAGCCCCAGCATTTT.

Remarks on this clonotype: A read error is possible here, since a much larger clone lies one base away. CDR3 nucleotides: TGCGCCAGCAGCTCCCAGAGGGCTCCGTCAGAGACCCAGTACTTC. It yields the protein CASSSQRAPSETQYF. This chain links TRBV5-1 with TRBJ2-5, with D tentatively TRBD2 (5 bases). The CDR3 sequence is 15 residues long. Germline CDR1 is SGHRS and CDR2 is YFSETQ. Deletions cut 3 bases from V and 4 bases from J, with 16 bases between.

The rearrangement joins TRBV11-2 to TRBJ1-1; D uncertain. Trimming left V 5 bases short and J 13 bases short, with 17 bases between. This CDR3 spans 12 amino acids. Germline-derived CDR1 and CDR2 are SGHAT and FQNNGV. CDR3 in DNA: TGTGCCAGCAGCCCCCTGGTGGGGAAGGGTTTCTTT. Protein sequence: CASSPLVGKGFF.

This clonotype has ten or more counts. The genes are TRBV10-3 and TRBJ1-2; D is uncertain. The CDR3 has 14 residues. Trimming shortened V by 0 bases and J by 7 bases, and 12 bases separated the two germline ends. CDR1 and CDR2 (germline): ENHRY, SYGVKD. Here the CDR3 DNA reads TGTGCCATCAGTGAGTCCCCCGGGTTAGGTGGCTACACCTTC. Translated, it gives CAISESPGLGGYTF.